This entry is about one T cell receptor beta chain. This CDR3 spans 12 amino acids. Trimming at V came to 7 bases and at J to 13 bases, leaving 12 bases not matched to a gene. The sample comes from a study of blood T cell repertoires in COVID-19. Source study methods: Using reference gene primer amplification, nucleated cell counts were estimated. Clones were read by immunoSEQ multiplex PCR, and TCRdb kept only the in-frame ones, dropping some. V, J and clone size were drawn from that table, and D and trimming were deduced from the DNA. This table has over 100,000 clones, roughly 83% appearing once. Sequencing input: peripheral blood. J is TRBJ1-1 and V is TRBV12-3 or TRBV12-4, with 7 bases matching TRBD1. This sequence originates from a woman aged 55-75 years with acute or convalescent COVID-19. CDR3 nucleotide sequence: TGTGCCAGCACCCCGGGGCAGGGGGATAGTTTCTTT. Encoded protein: CASTPGQGDSFF.